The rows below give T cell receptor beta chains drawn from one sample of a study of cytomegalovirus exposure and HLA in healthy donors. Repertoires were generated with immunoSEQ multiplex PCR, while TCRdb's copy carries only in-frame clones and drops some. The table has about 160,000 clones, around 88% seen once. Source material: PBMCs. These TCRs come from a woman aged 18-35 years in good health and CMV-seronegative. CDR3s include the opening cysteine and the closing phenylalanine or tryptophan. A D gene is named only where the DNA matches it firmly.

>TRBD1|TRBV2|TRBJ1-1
TGTGCCAGCAGTGAAGTTATCCGGGACAGAGCTTTCTTT
CASSEVIRDRAFF
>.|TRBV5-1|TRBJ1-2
TGCGCCAGCAGCCCTGGAGAGATTGATGGCTACACCTTC
CASSPGEIDGYTF
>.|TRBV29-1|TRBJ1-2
TGCAGCGTCAGGGAGGACTATGGCTACACCTTC
CSVREDYGYTF
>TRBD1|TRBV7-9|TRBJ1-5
TGTGCCAGCAGCTTCCCGGGACAGGATAGCAATCAGCCCCAGCATTTT
CASSFPGQDSNQPQHF
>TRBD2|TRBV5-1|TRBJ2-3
TGCGCCAGCAGCTTGACTAGCGGGGGTCCCACAGATACGCAGTATTTT
CASSLTSGGPTDTQYF
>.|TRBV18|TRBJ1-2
TGTGCCAGCTCACCACCGACGGACAGAACAGTATCTAACTATGGCTACACCTTC
CASSPPTDRTVSNYGYTF
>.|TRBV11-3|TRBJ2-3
TGTGCCAGCAGCTTAGATAGTAGCGGCACAGATACGCAGTATTTT
CASSLDSSGTDTQYF
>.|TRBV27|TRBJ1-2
TGTGCCAGCAGTCCTTCGGGGGAGGGGCCGCGAAAGGGCTACACCTTC
CASSPSGEGPRKGYTF
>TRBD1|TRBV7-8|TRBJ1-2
TGTGCCAGCAGCTTATTCAGGACAGGGGGTTTCGGCTATGGCTACACCTTC
CASSLFRTGGFGYGYTF
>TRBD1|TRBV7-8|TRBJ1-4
TGTGCCAGCAGCTCCCGACAGGGGAATCCGAATGAAAAACTGTTTTTT
CASSSRQGNPNEKLFF
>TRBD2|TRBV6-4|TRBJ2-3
TGTGCCAGCAGTGACTCTAGCGGGGGCCCAGATACGCAGTATTTT
CASSDSSGGPDTQYF
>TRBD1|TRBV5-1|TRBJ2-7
TGCGCCAGCAGCTTGGCCGGACAGGGGTGGGAGCAGTACTTC
CASSLAGQGWEQYF
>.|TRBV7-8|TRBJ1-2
TGTGCCAGCAGCTCTACTCAAGTTAACTATGGCTACACCTTC
CASSSTQVNYGYTF
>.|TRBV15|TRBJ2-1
TGTGCCACCAGCAGAGATTGGACTACGGACAATGAGCAGTTCTTC
CATSRDWTTDNEQFF
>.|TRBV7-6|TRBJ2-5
TGTGCCAGCGCAGCCAGTAGGGGCGACCAAGAGACCCAGTACTTC
CASAASRGDQETQYF
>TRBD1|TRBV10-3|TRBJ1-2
TGTGCCACGCTCCAGACAGGGGGCGGCTATGGCTACACCTTC
CATLQTGGGYGYTF
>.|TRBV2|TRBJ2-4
TGTGCCAGCAGGCGGCCAGAAAACATTCAGTACTTC
CASRRPENIQYF
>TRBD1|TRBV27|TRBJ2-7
TGTGCCAGCAGCTGGGACAGGGAAGCCTACGAGCAGTACTTC
CASSWDREAYEQYF
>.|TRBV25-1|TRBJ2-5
TGTGCCAGCAGTCGAACAGGGACCGAACAGACCCAGTACTTC
CASSRTGTEQTQYF
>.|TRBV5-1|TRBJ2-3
TGCGCCAGCAGCTCCGGGGATCACACAGATACGCAGTATTTT
CASSSGDHTDTQYF
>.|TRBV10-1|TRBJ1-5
TGCGCCAGCAGTGAGTTGCGGAGCAATCAGCCCCAGCATTTT
CASSELRSNQPQHF
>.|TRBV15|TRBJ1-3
TGTGCCACCAGCAGAGCAGGCGACGCTGGAAACACCATATATTTT
CATSRAGDAGNTIYF
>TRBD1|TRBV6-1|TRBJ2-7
TGTGCCAGCAGTAAAGGTTCCGGGACAGGGATCTACGAGCAGTACTTC
CASSKGSGTGIYEQYF